These 4 T cell receptor beta chains came from one sample sequenced in a study of CD8 T cells in ankylosing spondylitis. TCRdb reprocessed the 5' RACE reads with MiXCR, giving one entry per CDR3 protein. The top ten clones hold 21% of a sample with over 200,000 distinct CDR3 sequences, roughly a tenth of them seen once. The source material was blood, either unsorted or a sorted T cell fraction (not recorded which). The receptors come from a male donor with ankylosing spondylitis or in good health (not recorded which).

This clonotype was seen ten or more times. This rearrangement joins TRBV7-9 to TRBJ2-1; D gene uncertain. The CDR3 has 16 amino acids. Trimming left V 3 bases short and J 8 bases short, with 20 bases between. From germline, CDR1 is SEHNR and CDR2 FQNEAQ (reference sequence). DNA of the CDR3: TGTGCCAGCAGCTTTAGTACGGGTCATCGGTGGTATGAGCAGTTCTTC. Amino acids: CASSFSTGHRWYEQFF.

J is TRBJ1-2 and V is TRBV3-1; D may be TRBD1 (6 bases). The ends were cut back, 0 bases at V and 8 bases at J, with 19 bases in the middle. The CDR3 length is 16 residues. CDR1 is LGHDT and CDR2 is YNNKEL in the germline V gene (reference sequence). For the CDR3, the DNA is TGTGCCAGCAGCCAAGATTCATTTGGGGGGGCGGAGGGCTACACCTTC. Translation: CASSQDSFGGAEGYTF.

The J gene is TRBJ1-2, the V gene TRBV7-3; D is undetermined. This CDR3 region has 15 residues. Germline V CDR1 and CDR2: SGHTA, FQGTGA. With 1 base removed from V and 2 bases from J, the gap between germline ends came to 11 bases. CDR3 sequence reads: CASSLNYAGNYGYTF. The CDR3 DNA sequence: TGTGCCAGCAGCTTAAATTACGCAGGAAACTATGGCTACACCTTC.

The table lists this clonotype with a few counts. This chain links TRBV9 with TRBJ2-5; a possible D gene is TRBD1 (5 bases). Trimming removed 2 bases at V and 7 bases at J, with 15 bases between. The CDR3 covers 14 residues. The germline CDR1 and CDR2 sequences are SGDLS and YYNGEE. CDR3 in amino acids: CASSVGSGKGTQYF. CDR3 bases: TGTGCCAGCAGCGTCGGGTCAGGGAAAGGGACCCAGTACTTC.